This TCR beta chain appears in the sequencing data of a study of blood T cell repertoires in COVID-19. Whole-study context: The United States, Italy and Spain were the sources of the acute and convalescent COVID-19 samples.

The CDR3 length is 16 residues. Germline V gene data show CDR1 as LNHDA and CDR2 as SQIVND (reference sequence). V lost 4 bases and J lost 5; bases outside the gene matches: 8. Authors' methods: Estimates of nucleated cell counts were drawn from the amplification of reference gene primers. Using immunoSEQ multiplex PCR, the repertoire was profiled, and TCRdb retains in-frame clones only, with some absent. V and J calls and clone size are copied from that table; D and trimming were computed from the DNA. The repertoire holds nearly 200,000 clones, around nine tenths seen once, with 5% to 7.5% in the top ten. This clone was picked up one time.

The source is a woman aged 40-49 years who had recovered from COVID-19. This chain connects TRBV19 to TRBJ1-5, with 10 bases identical to TRBD1. Material for sequencing was peripheral blood. CDR3 coding DNA: TGTGCCAGTAGTAGCTTAGACAGGGGGCTTTATCAGCCCCAGCATTTT. Translated, it gives CASSSLDRGLYQPQHF. The whole variable domain, filled in from reference TRBV19 and TRBJ1-5, reads DGGITQSPKYLFRKEGQNVTLSCEQNLNHDAMYWYRQDPGQGLRLIYYSQIVNDFQKGDIAEGYSVSREKKESFPLTVTSAQKNPTAFYLCASSSLDRGLYQPQHFGDGTRLSIL.